This T cell receptor beta chain emerged from a study of T cell repertoires in cytomegalovirus infection. Overall study: Public TCR beta signatures marked donors with CMV infection and the matching HLA.

Overall study findings and caveats: Cumulative frequency (of public TCR beta family members) identified carriers of CMV plus the relevant HLA. CMV-specific HLA-C-restricted TCR beta clonotypes dominated the ex vivo response.

This clonotype was counted many times. Its antigen is currently unknown. Using its own MiXCR run on the reads, TCRdb lists one record per CDR3 protein. The data show 680,000 or so distinct CDR3 sequences, with under 40% seen just once and around 2.6% held by the top ten. CDR3 length: 13 amino acids. V gave up 7 bases and J gave up 8 bases, with 15 bases separating them. Germline values: CDR1 SGHVS, CDR2 FQNEAQ. The receptor's source is a human donor in good health (CMV status not recorded). Some clones in this sample may be carry-over from other donors' samples. Sequenced sample: PBMCs. V and J are TRBV7-8 and TRBJ2-1; D might be TRBD2 (6 bases). The CDR3 loop is CASNVMAGYEQFF. The DNA of the CDR3 is TGTGCCAGCAACGTGATGGCGGGGTATGAGCAGTTCTTC.